This is a list of T cell receptor beta chains from one sample in a study of neurological immune-mediated disorders. TCRdb redid the calling of the 5' RACE reads with MiXCR, one entry per CDR3 protein. Seen here are 55,000 to 70,000 distinct CDR3 sequences, around 4.8% observed once, and the top ten hold approximately 3.5%. The sequencing sample was made of PBMCs. These receptors were obtained from a woman aged 45-65 years with multiple sclerosis. The CDR3 runs from the conserved cysteine through the conserved F or W. Each record gives: CDR3 DNA, CDR3 protein, J gene, V gene, CDR3 length, D gene, clone size. A D gene is named only where the DNA matches it firmly. Clone sizes are given selectively: once, few, many, or a class where the clone is expanded.

TGCAGTGCTAGGGGATGGGGGACAGGGTCCCAAGAGACCCAGTACTTC CSARGWGTGSQETQYF TRBJ2-5 TRBV20-1 16 TRBD1 many
TGTGCCAGCAGCTCCCGGAGAAGCGGCACAGATACGCAGTATTTT CASSSRRSGTDTQYF TRBJ2-3 TRBV7-2 15 NA many
TGCGCCAGCAGCACCGGGGCGACAGGGGGTTATGGCTACACCTTC CASSTGATGGYGYTF TRBJ1-2 TRBV5-1 15 TRBD1 many
TGTGCCACCAGTGACCCATCTGACAGGAATGAGCAGTTCTTC CATSDPSDRNEQFF TRBJ2-1 TRBV24-1 14 NA many
TGTGCCAGCACTAGCGGGGGGGCGCGCCATACAGATACGCAGTATTTT CASTSGGARHTDTQYF TRBJ2-3 TRBV2 16 TRBD2 many
TGTGCCAGCAGCCAAGAGGGGGGTAAGGGGGCAGATACGCAGTATTTT CASSQEGGKGADTQYF TRBJ2-3 TRBV4-2 16 NA many
TGCGCCAGCAGCGATTACACCGGGGAGCTGTTTTTT CASSDYTGELFF TRBJ2-2 TRBV5-1 12 NA many
TGTGCCAGCAGCTGGGACAGGGAATTATCCGCAGATACGCAGTATTTT CASSWDRELSADTQYF TRBJ2-3 TRBV3-1 16 TRBD1 many
TGTGCCATCAGTGAGCGGGGGGATACGGATACGCAGTATTTT CAISERGDTDTQYF TRBJ2-3 TRBV10-3 14 TRBD2 NA
TGCAGTGCTAGAGAAGAATCCCAAGGCATTCAGTACTTC CSAREESQGIQYF TRBJ2-4 TRBV20-1 13 NA many
TGTGCCAGCAGACTTGGGGGGGTCGAGACCCAGTACTTC CASRLGGVETQYF TRBJ2-5 TRBV6-5 13 TRBD2 NA
TGTGCCAGCAGCTTATTAGGGAGGCGGGGGCAAGAGACCCAGTACTTC CASSLLGRRGQETQYF TRBJ2-5 TRBV7-2 16 TRBD2 many
TGTGCCAGCAGCCTGGGGTACACCGGGGAGCTGTTTTTT CASSLGYTGELFF TRBJ2-2 TRBV9 13 NA many
TGTGCCACCAGCAGGGGACGGGACTCCACTTGGGAGACCCAGTACTTC CATSRGRDSTWETQYF TRBJ2-5 TRBV15 16 NA many
TGTGCCAGCAGCGTTACAGCGGACTACAATGAGCAGTTCTTC CASSVTADYNEQFF TRBJ2-1 TRBV9 14 NA many
TGTGCCATCAGATCGACAGGGAGGGGCTACGAGCAGTACTTC CAIRSTGRGYEQYF TRBJ2-7 TRBV10-3 14 NA many
TGTGCCAGCAGCGTCGGGTGGGGAGGTCAGCCCCAGAATTTT CASSVGWGGQPQNF TRBJ1-5 TRBV5-5 14 NA many
TGTGCCAGCAGCTTTGCGGGACAAAAAACTTCCTACAATGAGCAGTTCTTC CASSFAGQKTSYNEQFF TRBJ2-1 TRBV7-3 17 NA many
TGTGCCAGCAGATCCCGACAGGGATCGAACACCGGGGAGCTGTTTTTT CASRSRQGSNTGELFF TRBJ2-2 TRBV11-3 16 TRBD1 many
TGTGCCAGCAGTCACGGACAGGCTGTTCAGCCCCAGAATTTT CASSHGQAVQPQNF TRBJ1-5 TRBV6-2/TRBV6-3 14 TRBD1 few
TGTGCCAGCAGTTTCCGAAATACGCAGTATTTT CASSFRNTQYF TRBJ2-3 TRBV28 11 NA many
TGTGCCAGCAGTTATCTCAGGGGGCACATTAATGAAAAACTGTTTTTT CASSYLRGHINEKLFF TRBJ1-4 TRBV6-6 16 TRBD1 many
TGTGCCAGCAGCTTCCGGGACAGTAAAGCCTACGAGCAGTACTTC CASSFRDSKAYEQYF TRBJ2-7 TRBV5-6 15 TRBD1 many
TGCAGTGCTAGTCGTGACAGCTGGACTGAAGCTTTCTTT CSASRDSWTEAFF TRBJ1-1 TRBV20-1 13 NA few
TGTGCCAGCAGAGCAACTAGCGGCTACACCGGGGAGCTGTTTTTT CASRATSGYTGELFF TRBJ2-2 TRBV7-3 15 TRBD2 many
TGTGCCAGCAGCCCCGGACAGGGGTGGGCCTACAATGAGCAGTTCTTC CASSPGQGWAYNEQFF TRBJ2-1 TRBV5-5 16 TRBD1 many
TGCGCCAGCAGCACAGGACAGGGGGGGACTGAAGCTTTCTTT CASSTGQGGTEAFF TRBJ1-1 TRBV5-1 14 TRBD1 many
TGCGCCAGCAGTGAAGGGCCTTTGGATCAGCCCCAGCATTTT CASSEGPLDQPQHF TRBJ1-5 TRBV5-1 14 NA many
TGTGCCAGCAGCTTAGTGGGCGGGTCCACTGAAGCTTTCTTT CASSLVGGSTEAFF TRBJ1-1 TRBV7-2 14 NA many
TGCGCCAGCAATCGGCTCACAGATTACAATGAGCAGTTCTTC CASNRLTDYNEQFF TRBJ2-1 TRBV5-1 14 NA few
TGTGCCAGCAGCGGAGAGGGGGGCTTCAATCAGCCCCAGCATTTT CASSGEGGFNQPQHF TRBJ1-5 TRBV7-2 15 NA many
TGTGCCAGCAGCCAACAGACAGGGGGCTATGGCTACACCTTC CASSQQTGGYGYTF TRBJ1-2 TRBV3-1 14 TRBD1 many
TGCGCCAGCAGCCAAGTCCAGGGATACGAAAAACTGTTTTTT CASSQVQGYEKLFF TRBJ1-4 TRBV4-3 14 NA many
TGTGCCAGCAGCTTTTGGGACAGCAATCAGCCCCAGCATTTT CASSFWDSNQPQHF TRBJ1-5 TRBV7-9 14 NA many
TGTGCCAGCAGCGTAGGCCAGTTCTCTGGAAACACCATATATTTT CASSVGQFSGNTIYF TRBJ1-3 TRBV9 15 NA many
TGTGCCAGCAGCCAAGTCGTCAGCCGGGTAAGCGTTGAGCAGTTCTTC CASSQVVSRVSVEQFF TRBJ2-1 TRBV14 16 NA few
TGTGCCAGCAGCCCGACGCGCTCAGGACTACCTTACAATGAGCAGTTCTTC CASSPTRSGLPYNEQFF TRBJ2-1 TRBV7-6 17 NA few
TGTGCCAGCAGTTACCTTACGGCCAGGAATAGCAATCAGCCCCAGAATTTT CASSYLTARNSNQPQNF TRBJ1-5 TRBV6-6 17 NA NA
TGTGCCAGCAGTTTTGGAGCTAGCACAGATACGCAGTATTTT CASSFGASTDTQYF TRBJ2-3 TRBV2 14 NA many
TGTGCCAGCAGGGGACTAGAGGGTCGGAATGAGCAGTTCTTC CASRGLEGRNEQFF TRBJ2-1 TRBV7-2 14 TRBD2 many
TGCGCCACACAGGGGGCCCTGGGTGAAAAACTGTTTTTT CATQGALGEKLFF TRBJ1-4 TRBV10-2 13 TRBD1 many
TGTGCCAGCAGCAGGGAATTCACCGGGGAGCTGTTTTTT CASSREFTGELFF TRBJ2-2 TRBV12-3/TRBV12-4 13 NA NA
TGTGCCTGGAGACGGGACGAGAACTATGGCTACACCTTC CAWRRDENYGYTF TRBJ1-2 TRBV30 13 NA NA
TGTGCCAGCAGCCCCCGAGGCGGGGGCCCTAGCACAGATACGCAGTATTTT CASSPRGGGPSTDTQYF TRBJ2-3 TRBV7-8 17 NA many
TGCAGTGCTAGAGATCGGAACAATGAGCAGTTCTTC CSARDRNNEQFF TRBJ2-1 TRBV20-1 12 NA many
TGTGCCAGCAGTTTGTACCCGAACGCTGAAGCTTTCTTT CASSLYPNAEAFF TRBJ1-1 TRBV12-3/TRBV12-4 13 NA many
TGCGCCAGCAGCCAAGCGGGCGGAACCAACACCGGGGAGCTGTTTTTT CASSQAGGTNTGELFF TRBJ2-2 TRBV4-3 16 NA many
TGCGCCAGCAGCCGGGGGAACAGGGGAGGTACTGAAGCTTTCTTT CASSRGNRGGTEAFF TRBJ1-1 TRBV4-3 15 TRBD1 many
TGTGCCAGCAGCCGGGGAACAGGGATTAGCACTGAAGCTTTCTTT CASSRGTGISTEAFF TRBJ1-1 TRBV14 15 NA few
TGTGCCAGCAGCGTACTTGAGAACTATGGCTACACCTTC CASSVLENYGYTF TRBJ1-2 TRBV9 13 NA many
TGTGCCAGCAGTTACCTACAGGGAACGGAGACCCAGTACTTC CASSYLQGTETQYF TRBJ2-5 TRBV6-5 14 NA many
TGTGCCAGCAGTTACTCAGACAGGGGCGACGGGGAGCTGTTTTTT CASSYSDRGDGELFF TRBJ2-2 TRBV6-6 15 TRBD1 few
TGTGCCAGCAGCGCGAAACTTGTTGAGCAGTTCTTC CASSAKLVEQFF TRBJ2-1 TRBV7-9 12 NA once
TGCGCCAGCAGCCAAGGGGCTTGGTACAATGAGCAGTTCTTC CASSQGAWYNEQFF TRBJ2-1 TRBV4-1 14 NA many
TGCGCCAGCAGCCTTCTAGCAGATACGCAGTATTTT CASSLLADTQYF TRBJ2-3 TRBV5-1 12 NA many
TGCAGTGCTAGCGGAATACTAAACACCGGGGAGCTGTTTTTT CSASGILNTGELFF TRBJ2-2 TRBV20-1 14 NA many